This TCR beta chain derives from a study of beta chain features in type 1 diabetes. Study-wide findings and caveats: The study found that naive, central memory and Treg TCRB repertoires appeared more similar in patients than in healthy donors.

This clone has more than one count but fewer than ten. Its antigen is as yet unknown. CDR3 length: 15 residues. The germline V gene has CDR1 SEHNR and CDR2 FQNEAQ (reference sequence). The V end lost 5 bases, the J end lost 0 bases, and 12 bases lay between the germline ends. The study reverse transcribed the entire isolated RNA, so it sequenced expressed TCRB transcripts. Repertoires were generated with immunoSEQ multiplex PCR, while TCRdb's copy carries only in-frame clones and drops some. Among 360,000 or so clones listed, roughly a fifth were seen once. The chain couples TRBV7-9 to TRBJ2-3; D is unclear. Sequenced material: naive CD4+ T cells from blood. The source of this sequence is a woman aged 18-30 years in good health. The CDR3 nucleotides read TGTGCCAGCAGCCGAACCCCCAGGAGCACAGATACGCAGTATTTT. It translates to CASSRTPRSTDTQYF.